This T cell receptor (beta chain) stems from a study of T cell repertoires in cytomegalovirus infection. Germline V gene lookup returns CDR1 SGHNT and CDR2 YYREEE (reference sequence). V shed 4 bases and J shed 4 bases, with 14 bases lying between them. This CDR3 spans 14 amino acids. TCRdb analysed the reads with MiXCR anew, one entry per CDR3 protein. The sample lists about 150,000 distinct CDR3 sequences; around 32% were seen once. Worth noting for this clonotype: What it binds is not known.

The clonotype comes from a human donor in good health (CMV status not recorded). Some clones in this sample may be carry-over from other donors' samples. Sequenced here: CD8+ T cells from cultured PBMCs, sampled from culture after CMV antigen stimulation. The chain employs TRBV5-4 and TRBJ2-5, with D perhaps TRBD1 (7 bases). CDR3 bases: TGTGCCAGCAGCCCTGGACAGGAGGGAGAGACCCAGTACTTC. Its protein product is CASSPGQEGETQYF.